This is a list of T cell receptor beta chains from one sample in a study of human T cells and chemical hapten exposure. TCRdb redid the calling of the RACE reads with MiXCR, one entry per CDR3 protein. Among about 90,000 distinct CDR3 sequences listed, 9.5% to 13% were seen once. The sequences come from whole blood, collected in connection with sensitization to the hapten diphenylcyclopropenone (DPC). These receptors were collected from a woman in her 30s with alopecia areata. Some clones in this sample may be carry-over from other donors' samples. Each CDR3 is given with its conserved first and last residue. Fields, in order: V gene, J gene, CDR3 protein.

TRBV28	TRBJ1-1	CASSFRGDSLNTEAFF
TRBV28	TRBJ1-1	CASRVNTEAFF
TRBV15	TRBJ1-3	CATSIGVPSGNTIYF
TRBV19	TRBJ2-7	CASSRTVATSGRSYEQYF
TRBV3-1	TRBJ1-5	CASSQDTANQPQHF
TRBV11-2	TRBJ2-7	CASSLDYGGTTYEQYF
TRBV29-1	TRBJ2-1	CSAGRTGLNNEQFF
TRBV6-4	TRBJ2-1	CASSSLAGPYNEQFF
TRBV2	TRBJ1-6	CASSEATGNSPLHF
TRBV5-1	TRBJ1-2	CASSLSADYGYTF
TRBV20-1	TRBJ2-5	CSAKPAGAETQYF
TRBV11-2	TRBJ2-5	CASSLVSSGGQETQYF
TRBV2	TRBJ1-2	CASSDWDRGGYTF
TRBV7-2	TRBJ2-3	CASSLQAGSVDTQYF
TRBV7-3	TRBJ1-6	CASSLEGLGSPLHF
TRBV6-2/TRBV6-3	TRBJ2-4	CASSYHPNIQYF
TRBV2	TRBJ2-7	CASRDSSNEQYF
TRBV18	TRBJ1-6	CASSGGAGESPLHF
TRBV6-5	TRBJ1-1	CASSYGGLGTEAFF
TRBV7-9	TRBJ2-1	CASSPSLRLAGGRIEQFF
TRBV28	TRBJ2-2	CASILPGQGIGELFF
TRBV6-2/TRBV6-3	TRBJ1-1	CASSYAGALNTEAFF
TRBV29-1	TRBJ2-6	CSVSPSSSGANVLTF
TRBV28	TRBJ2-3	CASSLRGPGTDTQYF